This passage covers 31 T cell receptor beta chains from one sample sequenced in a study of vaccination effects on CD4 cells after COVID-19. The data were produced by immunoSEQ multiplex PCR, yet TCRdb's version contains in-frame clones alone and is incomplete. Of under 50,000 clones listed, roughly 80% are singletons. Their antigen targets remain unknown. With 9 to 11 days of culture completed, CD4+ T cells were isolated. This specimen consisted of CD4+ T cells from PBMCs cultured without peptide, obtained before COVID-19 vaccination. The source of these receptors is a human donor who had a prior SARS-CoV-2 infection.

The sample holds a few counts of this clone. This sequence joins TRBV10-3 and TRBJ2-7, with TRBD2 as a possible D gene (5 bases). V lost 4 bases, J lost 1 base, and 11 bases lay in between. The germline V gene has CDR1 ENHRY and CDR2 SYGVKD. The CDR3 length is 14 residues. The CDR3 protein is CAISGATGSYEQYF. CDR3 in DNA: TGTGCCATCAGTGGAGCAACGGGGTCCTACGAGCAGTACTTC.

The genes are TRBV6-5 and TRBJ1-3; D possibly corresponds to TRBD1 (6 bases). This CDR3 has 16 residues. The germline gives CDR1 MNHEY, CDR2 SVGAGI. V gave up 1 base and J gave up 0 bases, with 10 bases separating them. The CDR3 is CASSYFTGSSGNTIYF. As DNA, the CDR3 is TGTGCCAGCAGTTACTTTACAGGGAGCTCTGGAAACACCATATATTTT.

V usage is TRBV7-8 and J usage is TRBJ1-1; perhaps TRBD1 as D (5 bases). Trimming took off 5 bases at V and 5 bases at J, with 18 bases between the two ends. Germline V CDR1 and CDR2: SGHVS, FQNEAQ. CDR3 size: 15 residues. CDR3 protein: CASSKGRPDRTEAFF. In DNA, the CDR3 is TGTGCCAGCAGCAAGGGACGGCCGGATAGGACTGAAGCTTTCTTT.

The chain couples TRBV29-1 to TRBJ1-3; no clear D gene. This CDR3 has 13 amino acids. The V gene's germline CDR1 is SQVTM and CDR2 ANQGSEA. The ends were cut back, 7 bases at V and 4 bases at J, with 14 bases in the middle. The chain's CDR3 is CSGTKLGGNTIYF. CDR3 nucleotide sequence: TGCAGCGGTACAAAACTAGGGGGAAACACCATATATTTT.

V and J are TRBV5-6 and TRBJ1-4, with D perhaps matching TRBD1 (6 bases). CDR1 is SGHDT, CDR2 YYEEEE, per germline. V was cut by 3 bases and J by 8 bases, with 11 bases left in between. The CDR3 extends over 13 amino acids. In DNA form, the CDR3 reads TGTGCCAGCAGCTCCCGGGACACCGAAAAACTGTTTTTT. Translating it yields CASSSRDTEKLFF.

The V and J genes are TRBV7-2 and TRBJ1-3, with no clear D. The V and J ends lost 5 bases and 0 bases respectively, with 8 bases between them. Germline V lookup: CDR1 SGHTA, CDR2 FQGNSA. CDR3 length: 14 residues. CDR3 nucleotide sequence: TGTGCCAGCAGCGAGGTTAGCTCTGGAAACACCATATATTTT. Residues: CASSEVSSGNTIYF.

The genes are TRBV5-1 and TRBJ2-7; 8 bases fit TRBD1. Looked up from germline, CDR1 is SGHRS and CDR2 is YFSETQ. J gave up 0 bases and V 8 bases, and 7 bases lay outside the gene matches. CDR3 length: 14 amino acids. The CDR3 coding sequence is TGCGCCAGTCGCGGACAGGGTAGCTCCTACGAGCAGTACTTC. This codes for CASRGQGSSYEQYF.

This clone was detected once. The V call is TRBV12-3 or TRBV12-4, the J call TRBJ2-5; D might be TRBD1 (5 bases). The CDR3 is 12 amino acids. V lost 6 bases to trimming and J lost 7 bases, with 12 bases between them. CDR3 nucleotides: TGTGCCAGCAGCCAGGGATGGGGGACCCAGTACTTC. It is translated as CASSQGWGTQYF.

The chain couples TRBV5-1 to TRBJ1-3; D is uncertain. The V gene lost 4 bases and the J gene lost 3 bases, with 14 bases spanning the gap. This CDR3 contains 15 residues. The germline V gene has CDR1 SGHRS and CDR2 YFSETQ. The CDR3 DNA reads TGCGCCAGCAGCGAGTTAGGGAACAGTGGAAACACCATATATTTT. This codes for CASSELGNSGNTIYF.

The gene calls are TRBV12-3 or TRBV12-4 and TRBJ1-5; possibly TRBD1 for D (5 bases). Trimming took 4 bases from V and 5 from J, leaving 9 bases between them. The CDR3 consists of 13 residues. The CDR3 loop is CASSWGGDQPQHF. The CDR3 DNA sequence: TGTGCCAGCAGTTGGGGAGGGGATCAGCCCCAGCATTTT.

DNA of the CDR3: TGTGCCAGCAGTGAAAACAGGGGAGGCGAGCAGTACTTC. It translates to CASSENRGGEQYF. The chain uses TRBV6-1 and TRBJ2-7, with D perhaps matching TRBD1 (7 bases). Deletions cut 2 bases from V and 6 bases from J, with 11 bases between. Looked up from germline, CDR1 is MNHNS and CDR2 is SASEGT. The CDR3 contains 13 residues.

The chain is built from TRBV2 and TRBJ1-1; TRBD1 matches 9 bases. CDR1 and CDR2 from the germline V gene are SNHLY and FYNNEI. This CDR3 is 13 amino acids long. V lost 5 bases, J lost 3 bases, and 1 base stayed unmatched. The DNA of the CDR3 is TGTGCCAGCAGTAGACAGGGGGACACTGAAGCTTTCTTT. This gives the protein CASSRQGDTEAFF. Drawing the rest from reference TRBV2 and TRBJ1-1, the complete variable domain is EPEVTQTPSHQVTQMGQEVILRCVPISNHLYFYWYRQILGQKVEFLVSFYNNEISEKSEIFDDQFSVERPDGSNFTLKIRSTKLEDSAMYFCASSRQGDTEAFFGQGTRLTVV.

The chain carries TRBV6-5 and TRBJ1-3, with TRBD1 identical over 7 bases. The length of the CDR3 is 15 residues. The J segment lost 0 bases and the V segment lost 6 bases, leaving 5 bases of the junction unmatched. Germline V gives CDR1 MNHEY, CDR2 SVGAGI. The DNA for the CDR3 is TGTGCCAGCAGGAAAACAGGGGACTCTGGAAACACCATATATTTT. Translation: CASRKTGDSGNTIYF.

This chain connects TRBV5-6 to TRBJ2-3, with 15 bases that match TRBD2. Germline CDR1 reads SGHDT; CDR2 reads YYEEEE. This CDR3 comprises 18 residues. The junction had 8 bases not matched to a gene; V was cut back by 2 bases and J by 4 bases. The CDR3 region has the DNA TGTGCCAGCAGCTTTGGGACTAGCGGGAGGCGTAGGTCAGATACGCAGTATTTT. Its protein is CASSFGTSGRRRSDTQYF.

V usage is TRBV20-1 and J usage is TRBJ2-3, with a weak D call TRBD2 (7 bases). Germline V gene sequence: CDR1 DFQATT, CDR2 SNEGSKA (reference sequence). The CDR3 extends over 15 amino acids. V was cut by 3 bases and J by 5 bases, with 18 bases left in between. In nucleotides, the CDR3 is TGCAGTGCTAGTGGGGGGCGGGAGTGGATAGATACGCAGTATTTT. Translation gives CSASGGREWIDTQYF.

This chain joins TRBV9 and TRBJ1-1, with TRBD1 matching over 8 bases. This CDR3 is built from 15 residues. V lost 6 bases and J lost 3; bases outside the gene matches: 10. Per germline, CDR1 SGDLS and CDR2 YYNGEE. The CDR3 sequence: CASTLVQGGDTEAFF. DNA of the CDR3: TGTGCCAGCACCTTAGTACAGGGGGGAGACACTGAAGCTTTCTTT.

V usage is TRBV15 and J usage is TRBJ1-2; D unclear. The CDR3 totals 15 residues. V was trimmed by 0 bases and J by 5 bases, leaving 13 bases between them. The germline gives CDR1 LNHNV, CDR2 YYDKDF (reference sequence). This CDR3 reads CATSREADSLYGYTF. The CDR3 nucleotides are TGTGCCACCAGCAGAGAGGCAGATAGCCTGTATGGCTACACCTTC.

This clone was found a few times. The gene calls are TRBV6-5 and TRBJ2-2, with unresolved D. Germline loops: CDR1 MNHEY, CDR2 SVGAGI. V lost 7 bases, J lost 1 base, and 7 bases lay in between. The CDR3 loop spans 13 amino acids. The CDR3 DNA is TGTGCCAGCATTGGCAAGAACACCGGGGAGCTGTTTTTT. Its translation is CASIGKNTGELFF.

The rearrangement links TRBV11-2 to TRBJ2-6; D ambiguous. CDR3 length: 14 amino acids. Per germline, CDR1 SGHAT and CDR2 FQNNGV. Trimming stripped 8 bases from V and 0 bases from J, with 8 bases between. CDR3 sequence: CASGDASGANVLTF. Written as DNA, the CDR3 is TGTGCCAGCGGGGATGCCTCTGGGGCCAACGTCCTGACTTTC.

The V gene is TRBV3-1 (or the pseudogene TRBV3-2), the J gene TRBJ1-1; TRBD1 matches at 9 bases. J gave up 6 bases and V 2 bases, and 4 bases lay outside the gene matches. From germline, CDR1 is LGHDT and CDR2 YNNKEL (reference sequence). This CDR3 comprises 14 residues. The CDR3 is CASSQFRQGAEAFF. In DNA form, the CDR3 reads TGTGCCAGCAGCCAATTTAGACAGGGGGCTGAAGCTTTCTTT.

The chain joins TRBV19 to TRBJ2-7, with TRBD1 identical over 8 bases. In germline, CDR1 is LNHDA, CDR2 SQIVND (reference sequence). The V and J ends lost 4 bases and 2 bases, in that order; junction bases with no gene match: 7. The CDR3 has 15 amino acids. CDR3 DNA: TGTGCCAGTAGTAGCCGGGACAGGCCAACCTACGAGCAGTACTTC. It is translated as CASSSRDRPTYEQYF.

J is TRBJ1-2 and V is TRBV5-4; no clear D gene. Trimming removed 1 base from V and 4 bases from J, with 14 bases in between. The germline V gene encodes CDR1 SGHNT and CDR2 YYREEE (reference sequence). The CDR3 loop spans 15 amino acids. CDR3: CASSLRDGSFYGYTF. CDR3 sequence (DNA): TGTGCCAGCAGCTTGCGCGACGGGAGTTTCTATGGCTACACCTTC.

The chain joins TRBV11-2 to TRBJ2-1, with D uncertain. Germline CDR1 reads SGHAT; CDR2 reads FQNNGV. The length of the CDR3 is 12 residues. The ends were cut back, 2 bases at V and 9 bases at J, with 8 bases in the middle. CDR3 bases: TGTGCCAGCAGCTTATCTCGCTTTGAGCAGTTCTTC. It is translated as CASSLSRFEQFF.

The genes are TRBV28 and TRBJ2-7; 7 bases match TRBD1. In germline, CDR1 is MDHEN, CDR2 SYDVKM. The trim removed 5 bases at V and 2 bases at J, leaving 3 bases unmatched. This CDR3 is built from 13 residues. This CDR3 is CASSRDRTYEQYF. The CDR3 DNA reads TGTGCCAGCAGTCGGGACAGAACCTACGAGCAGTACTTC.

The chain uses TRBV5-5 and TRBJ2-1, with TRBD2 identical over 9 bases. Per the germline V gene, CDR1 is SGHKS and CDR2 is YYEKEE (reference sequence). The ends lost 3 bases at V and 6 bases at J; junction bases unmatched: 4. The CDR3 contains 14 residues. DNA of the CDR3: TGTGCCAGCAGCTCTTTAGCGGGAGCCAATGAGCAGTTCTTC. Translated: CASSSLAGANEQFF.

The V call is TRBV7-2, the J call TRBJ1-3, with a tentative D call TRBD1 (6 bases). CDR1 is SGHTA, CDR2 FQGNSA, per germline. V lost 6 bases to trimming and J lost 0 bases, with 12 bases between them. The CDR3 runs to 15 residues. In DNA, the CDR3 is TGTGCCAGCAGTACGGACAGTCCCTCTGGAAACACCATATATTTT. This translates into CASSTDSPSGNTIYF.

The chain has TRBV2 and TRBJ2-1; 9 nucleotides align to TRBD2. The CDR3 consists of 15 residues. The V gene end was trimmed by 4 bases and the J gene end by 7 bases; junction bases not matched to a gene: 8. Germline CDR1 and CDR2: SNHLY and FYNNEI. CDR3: CASSAGTSSRNEQFF. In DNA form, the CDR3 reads TGTGCCAGCAGTGCGGGGACTAGCAGTAGAAATGAGCAGTTCTTC.

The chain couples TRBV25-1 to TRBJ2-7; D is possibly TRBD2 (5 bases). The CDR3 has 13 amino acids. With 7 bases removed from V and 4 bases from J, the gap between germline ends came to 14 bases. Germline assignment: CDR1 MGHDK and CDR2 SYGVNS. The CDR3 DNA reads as TGTGCCAGCACCATATCCGACTATTACGAGCAGTACTTC. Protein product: CASTISDYYEQYF.

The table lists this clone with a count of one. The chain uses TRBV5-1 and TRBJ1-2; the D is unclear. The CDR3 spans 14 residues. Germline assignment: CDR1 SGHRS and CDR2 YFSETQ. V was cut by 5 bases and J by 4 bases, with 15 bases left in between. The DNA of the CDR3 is TGCGCCAGCAGTATCGGCACCCTTCCCTATGGCTACACCTTC. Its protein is CASSIGTLPYGYTF.

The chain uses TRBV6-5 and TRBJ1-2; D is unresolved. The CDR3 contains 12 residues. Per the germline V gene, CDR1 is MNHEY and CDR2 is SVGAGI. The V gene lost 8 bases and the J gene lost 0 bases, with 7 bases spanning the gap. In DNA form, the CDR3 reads TGTGCCAGCCGGCAGGCTAACTATGGCTACACCTTC. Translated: CASRQANYGYTF.

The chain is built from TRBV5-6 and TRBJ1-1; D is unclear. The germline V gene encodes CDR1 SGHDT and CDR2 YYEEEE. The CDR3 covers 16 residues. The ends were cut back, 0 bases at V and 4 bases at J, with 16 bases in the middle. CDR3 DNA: TGTGCCAGCAGCTTGGAGGCTCAGGCGACTAGCACTGAAGCTTTCTTT. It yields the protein CASSLEAQATSTEAFF.